Below, 11 T cell receptor beta chains from the same sample are listed, as sequenced in a study of blood T cell repertoires in COVID-19. The repertoire was sequenced with immunoSEQ multiplex PCR; TCRdb's copy has only in-frame clones and lacks some. The table includes 150,000 to 200,000 clones, roughly 88% detected once. Sequencing was done on a sample of peripheral blood. The source is a man aged 55 to 70 with acute or convalescent COVID-19.

The V and J genes are TRBV9 and TRBJ1-2; 12 nucleotides match TRBD1. In germline, CDR1 is SGDLS, CDR2 YYNGEE. CDR3 length: 16 residues. After removal of 3 bases from V and 5 bases from J, the junction contained 8 bases not matched to a gene. CDR3 in amino acids: CASSAAGTGGRYGYTF. The CDR3 DNA reads TGTGCCAGCAGCGCTGCCGGGACAGGGGGCCGATATGGCTACACCTTC. Full variable domain (rest looked up from reference TRBV9 and TRBJ1-2): DSGVTQTPKHLITATGQRVTLRCSPRSGDLSVYWYQQSLDQGLQFLIQYYNGEERAKGNILERFSAQQFPDLHSELNLSSLELGDSALYFCASSAAGTGGRYGYTFGSGTRLTVV.

This clone has a single count. The rearrangement uses TRBV18 and TRBJ2-1, with 10 bases identical to TRBD2. Germline trimming cut 4 bases from V and 3 bases from J; bases unmatched to any gene: 9. CDR3 length: 17 residues. Germline CDR1 reads KGHSH; CDR2 reads LQKENI. The CDR3: CASSLRTSGLVYNEQFF. The CDR3 nucleotides are TGTGCCAGCTCACTTAGGACTAGCGGATTGGTCTACAATGAGCAGTTCTTC.

The chain is built from TRBV5-1 and TRBJ2-7, with D possibly being TRBD1 (6 bases). The germline V gene has CDR1 SGHRS and CDR2 YFSETQ. The CDR3 has 12 amino acids. With 5 bases removed from V and 4 bases from J, the gap between germline ends came to 10 bases. The CDR3 is CASSATGYEQYF. CDR3 bases: TGCGCCAGCAGTGCGACAGGTTACGAGCAGTACTTC. The complete variable domain, with remaining parts taken from reference TRBV5-1 and TRBJ2-7, reads KAGVTQTPRYLIKTRGQQVTLSCSPISGHRSVSWYQQTPGQGLQFLFEYFSETQRNKGNFPGRFSGRQFSNSRSEMNVSTLELGDSALYLCASSATGYEQYFGPGTRLTVT.

This clone showed up just a few times. This chain joins TRBV28 and TRBJ2-5, with a possible D match to TRBD2 (5 bases). The germline V gene encodes CDR1 MDHEN and CDR2 SYDVKM. The CDR3 consists of 13 residues. Trimming left V 2 bases short and J 6 bases short, with 10 bases between. Here the CDR3 reads CASSLEGLKTQYF. CDR3 DNA sequence: TGTGCCAGCAGTTTAGAGGGTTTGAAGACCCAGTACTTC.

J is TRBJ2-1 and V is TRBV24-1; TRBD2 agrees at 7 bases. Germline CDR1 KGHDR, CDR2 SFDVKD. CDR3 size: 16 residues. Unmatched junction bases numbered 9, after V lost 4 bases and J lost 4 bases. The CDR3: CATSDAAGALYNEQFF. CDR3 nucleotides: TGTGCCACCAGTGACGCTGCGGGAGCATTATACAATGAGCAGTTCTTC.

V is TRBV7-6 and J is TRBJ1-1; the match to TRBD1 covers 7 bases. V gave up 6 bases and J gave up 5 bases; unmatched junction bases: 12. The CDR3 extends over 15 amino acids. Germline V CDR1 and CDR2: SGHVS, FNYEAQ. In DNA, the CDR3 is TGTGCCAGCAGTCCCGCCGGGGACAGAGGGACTGAAGCTTTCTTT. As protein: CASSPAGDRGTEAFF.

This chain connects TRBV6-5 to TRBJ1-1; D perhaps matches TRBD1 (6 bases). The CDR3 sequence is 12 residues long. V gave up 6 bases and J gave up 8 bases, with 13 bases separating them. The V gene's germline CDR1 is MNHEY and CDR2 SVGAGI. As DNA, the CDR3 is TGTGCCAGCAGCGTCAGGGGTTCGGAAGCTTTCTTT. Encoded protein: CASSVRGSEAFF.

This chain links TRBV14 with TRBJ1-5; 7 positions match TRBD1. Germline V gene data show CDR1 as SGHDN and CDR2 as FVKESK. J was trimmed by 6 bases and V by 4 bases; bases with no gene match: 6. This CDR3 is 14 amino acids long. DNA of the CDR3: TGTGCCAGCAGCCCGACAGGGAGTGGTCAGCCCCAGCATTTT. It is translated as CASSPTGSGQPQHF.

The V and J genes are TRBV28 and TRBJ2-2; D unresolved. V lost 2 bases and J 6 bases, leaving 13 bases between the germline ends. Germline CDR1 and CDR2: MDHEN and SYDVKM. The CDR3 contains 15 residues. CDR3 coding DNA: TGTGCCAGCAGTTTACCCCGTTTACTCTCCGGGGAGCTGTTTTTT. Its protein is CASSLPRLLSGELFF.

The sample holds a few counts of this clone. The V call is TRBV28, the J call TRBJ1-2; 8 bases align to TRBD1. The germline CDR1 and CDR2 sequences are MDHEN and SYDVKM. The CDR3 has 15 amino acids. V shed 5 bases and J 6 bases; nucleotides not matched to a gene: 11. CDR3 coding DNA: TGTGCCAGCAGTCCTCCAGGACAGGGAGGGGATGGCTACACCTTC. Translated: CASSPPGQGGDGYTF.

The chain employs TRBV5-6 and TRBJ1-2, with D possibly TRBD1 on 5 matching bases. V gave up 3 bases and J gave up 3 bases, with 12 bases separating them. The CDR3 covers 14 residues. The V gene's germline CDR1 is SGHDT and CDR2 YYEEEE. In nucleotides, the CDR3 is TGTGCCAGCAGCTGGGGTACAGGACACTATGGCTACACCTTC. Its protein product is CASSWGTGHYGYTF.